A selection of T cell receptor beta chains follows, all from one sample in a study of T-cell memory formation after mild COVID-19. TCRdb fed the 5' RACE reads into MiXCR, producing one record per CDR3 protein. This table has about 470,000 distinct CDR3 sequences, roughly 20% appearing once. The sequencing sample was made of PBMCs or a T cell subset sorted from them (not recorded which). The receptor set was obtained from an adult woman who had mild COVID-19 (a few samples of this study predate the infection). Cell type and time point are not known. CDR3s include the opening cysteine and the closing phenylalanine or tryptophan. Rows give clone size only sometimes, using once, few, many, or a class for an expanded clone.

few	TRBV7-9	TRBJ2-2	CASSLAGTSNTGELFF
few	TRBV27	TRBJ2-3	CASSPRTASTQYF
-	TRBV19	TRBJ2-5	CASSIGLRETQYF
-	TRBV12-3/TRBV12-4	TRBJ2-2	CASSPGTSGGSVNTGELFF
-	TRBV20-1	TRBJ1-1	CSARDPRGDTEAFF
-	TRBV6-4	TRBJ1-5	CASSGTDRGGPNQPQHF
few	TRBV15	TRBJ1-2	CATSSMGQRNPYGYTF
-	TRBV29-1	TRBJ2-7	CSAGPGTLYEQYF
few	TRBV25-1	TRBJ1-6	CASGENSPLHF
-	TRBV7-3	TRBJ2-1	CASSLTVAGAYNEQFF
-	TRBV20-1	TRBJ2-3	CSARYHTDTQYF
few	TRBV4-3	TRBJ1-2	CASSPLGAEDGYTF
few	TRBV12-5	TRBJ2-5	CASGLMQSASGGETQYF
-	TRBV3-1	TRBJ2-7	CASSHRQSSYEQYF
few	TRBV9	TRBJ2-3	CASSVGGSKSDTQYF
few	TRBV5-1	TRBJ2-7	CASSLELGMGEQYF
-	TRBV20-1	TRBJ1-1	CSARSENTEAFF
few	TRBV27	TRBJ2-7	CASSLAGGNYEQYF
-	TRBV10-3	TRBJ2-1	CAISESGLRGEQFF
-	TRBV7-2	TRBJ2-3	CASSLGGRRTDTQYF
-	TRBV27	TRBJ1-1	CASRPGVDRSTEAFF
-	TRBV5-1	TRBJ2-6	CASSLAASGANVLTF
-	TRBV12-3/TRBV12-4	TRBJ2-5	CASSPAGGPETQYF
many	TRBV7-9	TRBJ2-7	CASSPPLAGVGYEQYF
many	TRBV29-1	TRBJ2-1	CSVEDSSGTSGLAEQFF
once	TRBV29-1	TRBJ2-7	CSVRIAGDEQYF
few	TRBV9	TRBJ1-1	CASSVDPKGFNTEAFF
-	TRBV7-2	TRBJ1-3	CASSLGRSNTIYF
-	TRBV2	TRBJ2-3	CASRVAAVSTDTQYF
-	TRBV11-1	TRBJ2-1	CASSLVDIRYNEQFF
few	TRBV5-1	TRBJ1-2	CASSRQGSANYGYTF
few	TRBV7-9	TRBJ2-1	CASSPREVYNEQFF
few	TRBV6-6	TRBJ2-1	CASSYPRTSGRNNEQFF
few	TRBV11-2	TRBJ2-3	CASSLLRGVRDTQYF
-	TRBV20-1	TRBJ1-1	CSARPTLNTEAFF
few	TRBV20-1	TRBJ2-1	CSAVQDKGNEQFF
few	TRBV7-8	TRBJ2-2	CASSYRIAVGELFF
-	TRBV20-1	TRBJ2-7	CSASHRAINEQYF
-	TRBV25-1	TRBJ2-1	CASSESGLGLGFLNEQFF
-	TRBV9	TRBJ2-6	CASSVPSGANVLTF
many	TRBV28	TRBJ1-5	CASRSSGARGHF
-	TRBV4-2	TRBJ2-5	CASSQDPGAQETQYF
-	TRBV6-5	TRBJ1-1	CASSHHLNTEAFF
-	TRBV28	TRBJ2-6	CASSGQALSGANVLTF
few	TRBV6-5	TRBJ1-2	CASSYSTAYSNYGYTF
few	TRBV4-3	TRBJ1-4	CASSQDNTDRAATNEKLFF
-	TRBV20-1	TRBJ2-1	CSTGTGGYNEQFF
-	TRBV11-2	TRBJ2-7	CASSSPGLPTRTEQYF
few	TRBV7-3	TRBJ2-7	CASSPGRDYEQYF
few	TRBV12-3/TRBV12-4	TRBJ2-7	CASSSGTFYEQYF
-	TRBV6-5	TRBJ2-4	CASRLDRALKNIQYF